The present T cell receptor (beta chain) was sequenced within a study of CD8 T cells in ankylosing spondylitis. TCRdb redid the calling of the 5' RACE reads with MiXCR, one entry per CDR3 protein. This repertoire shows approximately 300,000 distinct CDR3 sequences, around 18% found once; its top ten account for roughly 8%. The CDR3 contains 15 residues. From germline, CDR1 is SSHAT and CDR2 FNYEAQ (reference sequence). This clonotype was detected a few times. One junction end disagrees with the germline gene, perhaps due to a read error. This sequence originates from a male donor with ankylosing spondylitis or in good health (not recorded which). Sequenced: blood, either unsorted or a sorted T cell fraction (not recorded which). This rearrangement joins TRBV7-7 to TRBJ2-3; 8 nucleotides align to TRBD2. CDR3 coding DNA: TGTGCTAGCAGCTCCTCGGGGGGGCCGGGAGATACGCAGTATTTT. This sequence encodes CASSSSGGPGDTQYF.